Listed below are T cell receptor beta chains from one sample, sequenced in a study of shared clonotypes between healthy human individuals. TCRdb keeps only in-frame clones here, not all; method: immunoSEQ multiplex PCR. The data hold some 2.4 million clones, with under 95% observed a single time. What was sequenced was naive CD4+ T cells from PBMCs. These receptors originate from a man in his late teens or twenties in good health. Some clones in this sample may be carry-over from other donors' samples. Each CDR3 is given with its conserved first and last residue. The D gene is left open where the match is weak. Clone sizes are given selectively: once, few, many, or a class where the clone is expanded.

J	V	size	D	CDR3	DNA
TRBJ1-2	TRBV9	.	.	CASSVEPAGTYGYTF	TGTGCCAGCAGCGTAGAACCGGCAGGGACCTACGGCTACACCTTC
TRBJ2-7	TRBV11-2	.	TRBD2	CASSLELAGVYEQYF	TGTGCCAGCAGCTTAGAACTAGCGGGAGTATACGAGCAGTACTTC
TRBJ2-1	TRBV6-5	.	TRBD2	CASSRPGTRLGEQFF	TGTGCCAGCAGCCGCCCCGGGACTAGGTTGGGTGAGCAGTTCTTC
TRBJ1-2	TRBV6-1	.	.	CASSAFLGGYTF	TGTGCCAGCAGTGCTTTCCTAGGAGGCTACACCTTC
TRBJ1-5	TRBV28	.	.	CASSPLTGAYQPQHF	TGTGCCAGCAGTCCACTAACGGGGGCCTATCAGCCCCAGCATTTT
TRBJ2-7	TRBV2	.	.	CASRQYEQYF	TGTGCCAGCAGACAGTACGAGCAGTACTTC
TRBJ1-3	TRBV5-6	.	.	CASSLTGTGNTIYF	TGTGCCAGCAGCTTAACAGGGACTGGAAACACCATATATTTT
TRBJ1-5	TRBV4-1	.	.	CASSRGDSNQPQHF	TGCGCCAGCAGCCGAGGGGATAGCAATCAGCCCCAGCATTTT
TRBJ2-1	TRBV10-3	.	TRBD1	CAISDLTGNNEQFF	TGTGCCATCAGTGACCTGACAGGGAACAATGAGCAGTTCTTC
TRBJ2-7	TRBV4-3	.	.	CASSQGPEGRRSYEQYF	TGCGCCAGCAGCCAAGGCCCCGAGGGGCGGAGGTCCTACGAGCAGTACTTC
TRBJ2-3	TRBV9	.	.	CASSVDNWNTDTQYF	TGTGCCAGCAGCGTAGATAACTGGAACACAGATACGCAGTATTTT
TRBJ1-1	TRBV18	.	TRBD1	CASSPTTGETEAFF	TGTGCCAGCTCACCCACGACAGGGGAGACTGAAGCTTTCTTT
TRBJ2-7	TRBV5-1	.	TRBD1	CASSLGDRAGHEQYF	TGCGCCAGCAGCTTGGGGGACAGGGCTGGTCACGAGCAGTACTTC
TRBJ1-1	TRBV13	once	.	CASSFHTEAFF	TGTGCCAGCAGCTTCCACACTGAAGCTTTCTTT
TRBJ1-1	TRBV6-6	.	.	CASSRPNGTKNSEAFF	TGTGCCAGCAGCCGACCCAATGGGACCAAAAACTCTGAAGCTTTCTTT
TRBJ1-2	TRBV27	.	.	CASSLFSQDSFYGYTF	TGTGCCAGCAGTTTATTCTCGCAGGATTCTTTCTATGGCTACACCTTC
TRBJ1-2	TRBV10-3	.	.	CAISDRAGERGYTF	TGTGCCATCAGTGATCGGGCAGGGGAGCGTGGCTACACCTTC
TRBJ1-3	TRBV28	.	.	CASSSLTVSGNTIYF	TGTGCCAGCAGTTCCCTAACAGTCTCTGGAAACACCATATATTTT
TRBJ2-1	TRBV6-6	.	.	CASSSGQFNRNEQFF	TGTGCCAGCAGTTCCGGACAGTTTAATCGTAATGAGCAGTTCTTC
TRBJ2-1	TRBV19	.	.	CASSTTSDSKVNNEQFF	TGTGCCAGTAGCACGACTTCGGACAGCAAGGTTAACAATGAGCAGTTCTTC
TRBJ1-3	TRBV28	.	.	CASSFGGYSGNTIYF	TGTGCCAGCAGTTTCGGGGGGTACTCTGGAAACACCATATATTTT
TRBJ2-1	TRBV4-3	.	.	CASSQDPPGDEQFF	TGCGCCAGCAGCCAAGACCCTCCTGGCGATGAGCAGTTCTTC
TRBJ2-7	TRBV27	.	TRBD1	CASSTRQGTPYEQYF	TGTGCCAGCAGTACGCGACAGGGAACCCCCTACGAGCAGTACTTC
TRBJ2-5	TRBV28	.	.	CASSFVAPHRGGRETQYF	TGTGCCAGCAGTTTCGTCGCCCCCCACAGGGGGGGGAGAGAGACCCAGTACTTC
TRBJ2-6	TRBV30	.	.	CAWSVMRGQIHGVLTF	TGTGCCTGGAGTGTTATGAGGGGTCAAATACACGGCGTCCTGACTTTC
TRBJ2-1	TRBV5-1	.	TRBD2	CASSLVVSGSNEQFF	TGCGCCAGCAGCTTGGTGGTTAGCGGGAGCAATGAGCAGTTCTTC
TRBJ2-7	TRBV5-4	.	.	CASSWKTGSSYEQYF	TGTGCCAGCAGCTGGAAGACGGGGAGCTCCTACGAGCAGTACTTC
TRBJ1-1	TRBV6-1	.	.	CASRTPQMNTEAFF	TGTGCCAGCAGGACACCCCAAATGAACACTGAAGCTTTCTTT
TRBJ2-7	TRBV6-5	once	.	CANRPGNYEQYF	TGTGCCAACCGTCCCGGGAACTACGAGCAGTACTTC
TRBJ1-2	TRBV19	.	.	CASSAQAHYYGYTF	TGTGCCAGTAGTGCGCAGGCTCACTACTATGGCTACACCTTC
TRBJ2-1	TRBV7-6	.	TRBD1	CASSKAYRGRSYNEQFF	TGTGCCAGCAGCAAAGCCTACAGGGGCCGCTCCTACAATGAGCAGTTCTTC
TRBJ1-5	TRBV28	.	.	CASSQPKSPGIMPQHF	TGTGCCAGCTCCCAGCCGAAGTCCCCAGGAATCATGCCCCAGCATTTT
TRBJ2-3	TRBV6-1	.	.	CASSPRLISDTQYF	TGTGCCAGCAGTCCCCGGTTAATATCAGATACGCAGTATTTT
TRBJ2-1	TRBV7-3	.	TRBD1	CASSRFRDSVNEQFF	TGTGCCAGCAGCCGCTTCCGGGACAGTGTGAATGAGCAGTTCTTC
TRBJ2-6	TRBV6-1	.	.	CASSGQFSGANVLTF	TGTGCCAGCAGTGGACAGTTCTCTGGGGCCAACGTCCTGACTTTC
TRBJ2-1	TRBV7-8	.	TRBD2	CASSLGLAGQFF	TGTGCCAGCAGCTTAGGTCTAGCGGGACAGTTCTTC
TRBJ2-6	TRBV25-1	.	.	CASSEGGAGANVLTF	TGTGCCAGCAGTGAAGGTGGGGCCGGGGCCAACGTCCTGACTTTC
TRBJ1-2	TRBV9	.	TRBD1	CASSVGRTGALGYTF	TGTGCCAGCAGCGTAGGGCGGACAGGGGCCCTCGGCTACACCTTC
TRBJ1-2	TRBV4-2	once	.	CASSPRQDANYGYTF	TGTGCCAGCAGCCCCCGACAGGACGCCAACTATGGCTACACCTTC
TRBJ2-1	TRBV29-1	.	TRBD2	CSATGTSGSRNEQFF	TGCAGCGCAACCGGGACTAGCGGGAGTCGAAATGAGCAGTTCTTC
TRBJ2-5	TRBV7-2	.	.	CASSLALLEFETQYF	TGTGCCAGCAGCTTAGCGCTACTAGAGTTCGAGACCCAGTACTTC
TRBJ1-4	TRBV6-5	.	TRBD1	CASSYYGQAQEEKLFF	TGTGCCAGCAGTTACTATGGACAGGCCCAGGAGGAAAAACTGTTTTTT
TRBJ1-2	TRBV27	.	.	CASSSGRGAYYGYTF	TGTGCCAGCAGTTCTGGGCGGGGGGCCTACTATGGCTACACCTTC
TRBJ2-5	TRBV7-3	.	.	CASSLDYLETQYF	TGTGCCAGCAGCTTAGACTACCTGGAGACCCAGTACTTC
TRBJ2-1	TRBV29-1	.	.	CSGGSDRPNSYNEQFF	TGCAGCGGCGGATCCGACAGGCCCAACTCCTACAATGAGCAGTTCTTC
TRBJ2-1	TRBV11-3	.	TRBD2	CASSLGGRARYEQFF	TGTGCCAGCAGCTTAGGCGGGAGGGCCCGGTATGAGCAGTTCTTC
TRBJ2-7	TRBV6-6	once	.	CASSPGQYEQYF	TGTGCCAGCAGCCCGGGACAATACGAGCAGTACTTC
TRBJ1-1	TRBV11-3	.	.	CASKDSPNTEAFF	TGTGCCAGCAAGGACAGTCCGAACACTGAAGCTTTCTTT
TRBJ1-1	TRBV14	once	.	CASSRGGRAEAFF	TGTGCCAGCAGCCGGGGAGGGCGGGCTGAAGCTTTCTTT
TRBJ1-3	TRBV13	.	TRBD1	CASSLGRWWTGPAGNTIYF	TGTGCCAGCAGCTTAGGCCGTTGGTGGACAGGACCGGCTGGAAACACCATATATTTT
TRBJ1-4	TRBV7-2	few	.	CASSLGGRRGEKLFF	TGTGCCAGCAGCTTAGGGGGCAGACGAGGTGAAAAACTGTTTTTT
TRBJ1-6	TRBV27	.	.	CASRDYNSPLHF	TGTGCCAGCAGGGATTATAATTCACCCCTCCACTTT
TRBJ2-7	TRBV18	.	.	CASSPQGSMVEQYF	TGTGCCAGCTCACCACAGGGGTCGATGGTTGAGCAGTACTTC
TRBJ2-1	TRBV6-6	.	TRBD2	CASSARGGRGNEQFF	TGTGCCAGCAGCGCCCGTGGCGGGAGAGGCAATGAGCAGTTCTTC
TRBJ2-5	TRBV30	.	.	CAWSVGETQYF	TGTGCCTGGAGTGTTGGGGAGACCCAGTACTTC
TRBJ2-7	TRBV7-2	.	TRBD1	CASSLDRGSEQYF	TGTGCCAGCAGCCTGGACAGGGGGTCCGAGCAGTACTTC
TRBJ2-2	TRBV9	.	.	CASSPQVGVYTGELFF	TGTGCCAGCAGCCCCCAGGTGGGCGTTTACACCGGGGAGCTGTTTTTT
TRBJ2-3	TRBV2	.	.	CASSKGLGGDTQYF	TGTGCCAGCAGTAAGGGACTGGGGGGAGATACGCAGTATTTT
TRBJ2-3	TRBV18	.	TRBD1	CASSPRTGTGSTDTQYF	TGTGCCAGCTCACCACGAACAGGGACAGGGAGCACAGATACGCAGTATTTT